This T cell receptor (beta chain) was recorded in a study of T cell responses to AZD1222 COVID-19 vaccine. Study observations and caveats: There were mostly white British donors and more females than males, and clonal diversity was possibly underestimated.

The data were produced by immunoSEQ multiplex PCR, yet TCRdb's version contains in-frame clones alone and is incomplete. The table includes approximately 150,000 clones, around 90% detected once. A word on this clone: Antigen specificity is unknown.

V lost 5 bases and J 3 bases, leaving 8 bases between the germline ends. The germline gives CDR1 SEHNR, CDR2 FQNEAQ (reference sequence). The CDR3 runs to 12 residues. The material was peripheral blood, obtained on day 0 of AZD1222 vaccination. This chain connects TRBV7-9 to TRBJ2-7; tentatively, D is TRBD2 (6 bases). The sequence was obtained from an adult in good health. For the CDR3, the DNA is TGTGCCAGCAGCCGGGGACTCTACGAGCAGTACTTC. Its translation: CASSRGLYEQYF.